This T cell receptor (beta chain) was obtained from a study of identifying expanded T cells in peripheral blood. Findings and caveats of the study: Over around two and four weeks, about 17 and 20 clones changed, versus 1.2 between replicates. Across healthy donors, higher total template counts meant significantly greater approximately 2-week count variance.

Only in-frame clones appear in the TCRdb table, and some are missing; sequencing was by immunoSEQ multiplex PCR. The sample contains approximately 83,000 clones, more than 75% of which appear only once. Healthy donors had no documented immune events, such as infections, while sampled. Regarding this clone: The antigen remains undetermined.

The CDR3 covers 14 residues. Per germline, CDR1 MNHNS and CDR2 SASEGT. V lost 5 bases to trimming and J lost 0 bases, with 10 bases between them. Sequencing input: blood. The chain joins TRBV6-1 to TRBJ1-2, with D hard to call. This clonotype was obtained from a person aged 18 to 75 in good health. As DNA, the CDR3 is TGTGCCAGCAGTCATAAACGTACTAACTATGGCTACACCTTC. Encoded protein: CASSHKRTNYGYTF.